The 21 T cell receptor beta chains given below trace back to one sample, sequenced in a study of blood T cell repertoires in COVID-19. Sequencing used immunoSEQ multiplex PCR; TCRdb keeps in-frame clones, though not all of them. The sample holds under 250,000 clones, just under 85% seen once. Sequenced sample: PBMCs or T cells enriched from blood (not recorded which). Receptors were obtained from a woman aged 40 to 50 with acute COVID-19.

With regard to this clone: The junction does not match germline at one end; this may be a read error. This chain links TRBV6-2 or TRBV6-3 with TRBJ1-1; weak D call: TRBD1 (5 bases). The CDR3 has 11 amino acids. Germline-derived CDR1 and CDR2 are MNHEY and SVGEGT. The CDR3 is CASSYNNVGEF. In nucleotides, the CDR3 is TGTGCCAGCAGTTACAACAATGTAGGGGAATTT.

The gene calls are TRBV14 and TRBJ1-6, with D maybe TRBD1 (5 bases). The germline V gene encodes CDR1 SGHDN and CDR2 FVKESK. V lost 0 bases to trimming and J lost 5 bases, with 14 bases between them. The CDR3 runs to 17 residues. The CDR3 reads CASSQDRPGLDNSPLHF. CDR3 bases: TGTGCCAGCAGCCAAGACCGTCCAGGGCTGGATAATTCACCCCTCCACTTT.

The gene calls are TRBV19 and TRBJ1-2, with 11 bases aligning to TRBD1. Per the germline V gene, CDR1 is LNHDA and CDR2 is SQIVND (reference sequence). V shed 6 bases, J shed 7 bases, and the junction held 7 bases outside the gene matches. The CDR3 is made up of 14 amino acids. Here the CDR3 reads CASSTGQGAGGYTF. CDR3 DNA sequence: TGTGCCAGTAGCACTGGACAGGGGGCGGGTGGCTACACCTTC.

The gene calls are TRBV18 and TRBJ2-4; 8 nucleotides align to TRBD2. With V trimmed by 3 bases and J by 3 bases, 7 bases remained unmatched. The CDR3 consists of 16 residues. Germline V gene data show CDR1 as KGHSH and CDR2 as LQKENI. The CDR3 bases are TGTGCCAGCTCACCCTACCAGGCGGGGGGCAAAAACATTCAGTACTTC. This gives the protein CASSPYQAGGKNIQYF. The full variable domain, its missing parts supplied by reference TRBV18 and TRBJ2-4, is NAGVMQNPRHLVRRRGQEARLRCSPMKGHSHVYWYRQLPEEGLKFMVYLQKENIIDESGMPKERFSAEFPKEGPSILRIQQVVRGDSAAYFCASSPYQAGGKNIQYFGAGTRLSVL.

V gene TRBV28 combines with J gene TRBJ2-7; TRBD1 is a possible D gene (5 bases). The germline V gene encodes CDR1 MDHEN and CDR2 SYDVKM. The V end was cut by 3 bases, the J end by 5 bases, with 8 bases between. The CDR3 contains 12 residues. CDR3 nucleotide sequence: TGTGCCAGCAGTTTGCCAGGGAACGAGCAGTACTTC. Protein sequence: CASSLPGNEQYF.

V and J are TRBV19 and TRBJ2-1; possible D gene TRBD2, 5 bases. The V gene's germline CDR1 is LNHDA and CDR2 SQIVND (reference sequence). V was cut by 4 bases and J by 6 bases, with 13 bases left in between. The CDR3 has 14 amino acids. The CDR3 loop reads CASSKWGDGNEQFF. For the CDR3, the DNA is TGTGCCAGTAGTAAGTGGGGAGACGGCAATGAGCAGTTCTTC.

This clone was counted a single time. The chain couples TRBV28 to TRBJ2-6; D is perhaps TRBD2 (6 bases). Germline CDR1 and CDR2: MDHEN and SYDVKM. The CDR3 covers 17 residues. The V end was cut by 4 bases, the J end by 4 bases, with 17 bases between. CDR3 residues: CASSSHLGGNGANVLTF. CDR3 nucleotides: TGTGCCAGCAGTTCCCACCTTGGGGGGAACGGGGCCAACGTCCTGACTTTC.

The rearrangement uses TRBV7-9 and TRBJ2-1, with 12 bases that match TRBD2. Looked up from germline, CDR1 is SEHNR and CDR2 is FQNEAQ (reference sequence). Losses at the gene ends were 3 bases for V and 10 bases for J; bases not matched to a gene: 7. CDR3 length: 15 residues. CDR3 nucleotides: TGTGCCAGCAGCTTGGAGGGACTAGCGGGTTGGGAGCAGTTCTTC. This translates into CASSLEGLAGWEQFF. The whole variable domain, filled in from reference TRBV7-9 and TRBJ2-1, reads DTGVSQNPRHKITKRGQNVTFRCDPISEHNRLYWYRQTLGQGPEFLTYFQNEAQLEKSRLLSDRFSAERPKGSFSTLEIQRTEQGDSAMYLCASSLEGLAGWEQFFGPGTRLTVL.

J is TRBJ2-5 and V is TRBV12-3 or TRBV12-4; D is undetermined. V was cut by 2 bases and J by 5 bases, with 9 bases left in between. This CDR3 comprises 13 residues. The CDR3 DNA reads TGTGCCAGCAGTTTAAACCAGAGGGAGACCCAGTACTTC. As protein: CASSLNQRETQYF.

The V and J genes are TRBV7-3 and TRBJ2-5, with a possible D match to TRBD1 (5 bases). This CDR3 has 15 residues. V was trimmed by 1 base and J by 4 bases, leaving 13 bases between them. Per germline, CDR1 SGHTA and CDR2 FQGTGA. As DNA, the CDR3 is TGTGCCAGCAGCTTAATGTTGGGGCCAAGAGAGACCCAGTACTTC. Amino acid sequence: CASSLMLGPRETQYF.

The J gene is TRBJ1-3, the V gene TRBV30; no clear D gene. CDR3 length: 13 residues. The V end was cut by 3 bases, the J end by 0 bases, with 6 bases between. Germline CDR1 is GTSNPN and CDR2 is SVGIG (reference sequence). This CDR3 reads CAWSISSGNTIYF. CDR3 sequence (DNA): TGTGCCTGGAGCATCAGCTCTGGAAACACCATATATTTT. The whole variable domain, filled in from reference TRBV30 and TRBJ1-3, reads SQTIHQWPATLVQPVGSPLSLECTVEGTSNPNLYWYRQAAGRGLQLLFYSVGIGQISSEVPQNLSASRPQDRQFILSSKKLLLSDSGFYLCAWSISSGNTIYFGEGSWLTVV.

Here the CDR3 DNA reads TGTGCCAGCAGCATTCAGGTGGACAGCTATGGCTACACCTTC. Translating gives CASSIQVDSYGYTF. The V and J genes are TRBV7-2 and TRBJ1-2, with D maybe TRBD1 (6 bases). The CDR3 is made up of 14 amino acids. The germline V and J ends were trimmed by 5 bases and 4 bases, with 14 bases remaining between them. The germline gives CDR1 SGHTA, CDR2 FQGNSA.

V is TRBV28 and J is TRBJ2-1, with D unresolved. The CDR3 consists of 14 residues. Trimming took 3 bases from V and 6 from J, leaving 12 bases between them. Germline CDR1 is MDHEN and CDR2 is SYDVKM. CDR3 sequence: CASSFIDSTNEQFF. DNA for the CDR3: TGTGCCAGCAGTTTCATAGACTCCACCAATGAGCAGTTCTTC.

The chain carries TRBV4-2 and TRBJ1-4; 10 bases fit TRBD1. The CDR3 sequence is 17 residues long. J was trimmed by 0 bases and V by 1 base; bases with no gene match: 2. CDR1 is LGHNA, CDR2 YNFKEQ, per germline. The CDR3 nucleotides read TGTGCCAGCAGCCAAGGGGACAGGGGCCCAACTAATGAAAAACTGTTTTTT. It yields the protein CASSQGDRGPTNEKLFF.

V and J are TRBV4-2 and TRBJ2-1; TRBD2 matches at 9 bases. The CDR3 covers 18 residues. Germline assignment: CDR1 LGHNA and CDR2 YNFKEQ. The ends lost 2 bases at V and 7 bases at J; junction bases unmatched: 15. The CDR3 sequence: CASSQPRSAGGAINEQFF. DNA of the CDR3: TGTGCCAGCAGCCAACCTCGGAGTGCGGGGGGGGCAATTAATGAGCAGTTCTTC.

This clone showed up just once. J is TRBJ2-7 and V is TRBV15; 10 bases line up with TRBD1. V shed 3 bases, J shed 4 bases, and the junction held 12 bases outside the gene matches. CDR1 is LNHNV, CDR2 YYDKDF, per germline (reference sequence). The CDR3 consists of 17 residues. This CDR3 reads CATSRGLRGTGEYEQYF. For the CDR3, the DNA is TGTGCCACCAGCAGGGGCCTCCGGGGGACAGGGGAATACGAGCAGTACTTC.

This clone has just one count. The rearrangement joins TRBV9 to TRBJ2-5; 10 bases map to TRBD1. Germline trimming cut 5 bases from V and 1 base from J; bases unmatched to any gene: 2. The germline V gene has CDR1 SGDLS and CDR2 YYNGEE. The CDR3 is 14 amino acids. CDR3 amino acids: CASRGQGSQETQYF. DNA of the CDR3: TGTGCCAGCAGGGGACAGGGGAGCCAAGAGACCCAGTACTTC.

The genes are TRBV18 and TRBJ2-3, with TRBD2 as a possible D gene (6 bases). Per the germline V gene, CDR1 is KGHSH and CDR2 is LQKENI. V lost 4 bases to trimming and J lost 4 bases, with 18 bases between them. The CDR3 extends over 16 amino acids. DNA of the CDR3: TGTGCCAGCTCACAGGGACTTTCAGCCCTTCCAGATACGCAGTATTTT. It specifies CASSQGLSALPDTQYF.

The rearrangement uses TRBV30 and TRBJ2-2, with D possibly being TRBD2 (5 bases). The length of the CDR3 is 13 residues. From germline, CDR1 is GTSNPN and CDR2 SVGIG (reference sequence). With 0 bases removed from V and 6 bases from J, the gap between germline ends came to 8 bases. Here the CDR3 DNA reads TGTGCCTGGAGTGTACCGGGATCCGGGGAGCTGTTTTTT. Translating gives CAWSVPGSGELFF.

This clone has only a few counts. This rearrangement joins TRBV4-3 to TRBJ1-3; possible D gene TRBD1, 6 bases. Germline loops: CDR1 LGHNA, CDR2 YSLEER. Trimming cost V 0 bases and J 0 bases, with 9 bases left between them. This CDR3 is built from 16 residues. CDR3 DNA: TGCGCCAGCAGCCAAGATTGGACAGACTCTGGAAACACCATATATTTT. It encodes CASSQDWTDSGNTIYF.

CDR3 DNA sequence: TGTGCCAGCTCACAGGAGGCCCAATCTCATGGCTACACCTTC. This sequence encodes CASSQEAQSHGYTF. The rearrangement uses TRBV18 and TRBJ1-2; D not certain. Trimming left V 4 bases short and J 6 bases short, with 15 bases between. CDR3 length: 14 amino acids. Per the germline V gene, CDR1 is KGHSH and CDR2 is LQKENI.